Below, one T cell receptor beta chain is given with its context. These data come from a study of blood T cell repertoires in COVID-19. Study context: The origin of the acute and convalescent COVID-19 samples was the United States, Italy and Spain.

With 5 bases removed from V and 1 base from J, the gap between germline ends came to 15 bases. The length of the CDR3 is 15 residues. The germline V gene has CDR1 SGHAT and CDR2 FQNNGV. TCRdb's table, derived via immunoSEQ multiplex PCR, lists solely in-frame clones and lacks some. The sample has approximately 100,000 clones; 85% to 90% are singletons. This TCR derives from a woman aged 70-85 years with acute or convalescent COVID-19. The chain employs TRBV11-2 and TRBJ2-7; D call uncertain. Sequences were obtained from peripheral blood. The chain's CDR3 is CASSLSGRGSYEQYV. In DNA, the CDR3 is TGTGCCAGCAGCCTTTCCGGAAGAGGATCCTACGAGCAGTACGTC.